These 25 T cell receptor beta chains were all obtained from the same sample, sequenced in a study of human T cells and chemical hapten exposure. TCRdb re-called the 5' RACE reads through MiXCR, storing one row per CDR3 protein. The table records over 95,000 distinct CDR3 sequences, approximately 19% of them present only once. Whole blood that had not been fractionated was the source of extracted total RNA. The receptors come from a human donor in good health.

This chain links TRBV18 with TRBJ1-1, with D unresolved. CDR1 and CDR2 from the germline V gene are KGHSH and LQKENI. V gave up 6 bases and J gave up 6 bases, with 23 bases separating them. This CDR3 comprises 16 residues. CDR3 coding DNA: TGTGCCAGCTCCCCTACCCTGGGTCTTGGCTTTGCTGAAGCTTTCTTT. It specifies CASSPTLGLGFAEAFF.

This clonotype was seen a few times. The chain joins TRBV19 to TRBJ2-7; TRBD1 agrees at 11 bases. The V gene's germline CDR1 is LNHDA and CDR2 SQIVND (reference sequence). V gave up 6 bases and J gave up 5 bases; unmatched junction bases: 18. This CDR3 is built from 18 residues. CDR3: CASSKTGQGDGRGDEQYF. CDR3 in DNA: TGTGCCAGTAGCAAAACGGGACAGGGGGATGGCCGGGGGGACGAGCAGTACTTC.

For this clonotype: Compared with germline, one end of the junction differs, possibly owing to a read error. This sequence joins TRBV6-1 and TRBJ2-7; D may be TRBD2 (6 bases). CDR3 size: 14 residues. Germline CDR1 and CDR2: MNHNS and SASEGT. This CDR3 reads CARSEVTGVNGLYF. Written as DNA, the CDR3 is TGTGCCAGAAGTGAAGTCACGGGAGTTAATGGGCTGTACTTC.

The CDR3 sequence is CASRLGTSGYNEQFF. CDR3 in DNA: TGTGCCAGCAGACTTGGGACTAGCGGATACAATGAGCAGTTCTTC. The chain carries TRBV28 and TRBJ2-1; 11 bases align to TRBD2. Germline assignment: CDR1 MDHEN and CDR2 SYDVKM. V was clipped by 6 bases and J by 4 bases; unmatched bases: 5. The CDR3 extends over 15 amino acids.

The V call is TRBV27, the J call TRBJ2-3; D remains unclear. Germline assignment: CDR1 MNHEY and CDR2 SMNVEV (reference sequence). V dropped 3 bases and J dropped 4 bases, with 8 bases sitting between them. The CDR3 totals 13 residues. The CDR3 protein is CASSFVGADTQYF. Written as DNA, the CDR3 is TGTGCCAGCAGTTTCGTCGGTGCAGATACGCAGTATTTT.

This clonotype was detected only a few times. The chain has TRBV27 and TRBJ1-6; D not certain. V was clipped by 6 bases and J by 10 bases, with 22 bases between them. Looked up from germline, CDR1 is MNHEY and CDR2 is SMNVEV (reference sequence). This CDR3 is built from 16 residues. In DNA form, the CDR3 reads TGTGCCAGCAGACCTTTGTCCGGAAGCGTGGGATCACCCCTCCACTTT. This codes for CASRPLSGSVGSPLHF.

The genes are TRBV7-9 and TRBJ1-4; D not resolved. Germline CDR1 and CDR2: SEHNR and FQNEAQ (reference sequence). Between the trimmed V and J ends, which lost 1 base and 7 bases, there was a span of 13 bases. There are 15 residues in the CDR3. The CDR3 nucleotides read TGTGCCAGCAGCTTAGTTGGTGGGCCAGGTGAAAAACTGTTTTTT. Protein product: CASSLVGGPGEKLFF. Looking up the rest from reference TRBV7-9 and TRBJ1-4 gives the full variable domain: DTGVSQNPRHKITKRGQNVTFRCDPISEHNRLYWYRQTLGQGPEFLTYFQNEAQLEKSRLLSDRFSAERPKGSFSTLEIQRTEQGDSAMYLCASSLVGGPGEKLFFGSGTQLSVL.

This clonotype was recorded a few times. This chain connects TRBV5-1 to TRBJ2-1, with 9 bases matching TRBD1. The CDR3 totals 15 residues. Trimming at V came to 0 bases and at J to 6 bases, leaving 4 bases not matched to a gene. CDR1 is SGHRS and CDR2 is YFSETQ in the germline V gene. Written as DNA, the CDR3 is TGCGCCAGCAGCTTGGCACAGGGGGCCGGCAATGAGCAGTTCTTC. It codes for CASSLAQGAGNEQFF.

The V gene is TRBV6-5, the J gene TRBJ2-1, with TRBD2 matching 8 bases. Germline CDR1 reads MNHEY; CDR2 reads SVGAGI. Trimming took 11 bases from V and 9 from J; bases not matched to a gene: 6. The CDR3 length is 11 residues. The CDR3 DNA reads TGTGCCGTTGGACTAGCAGTTGAGCAGTTCTTC. Translating gives CAVGLAVEQFF.

This clonotype turned up a few times. The chain recombines TRBV6-1 with TRBJ2-6, with D hard to call. The length of the CDR3 is 12 residues. Germline lookup yields CDR1 MNHNS and CDR2 SASEGT. The V and J ends lost 5 bases and 2 bases respectively, with 1 base between them. The CDR3 bases are TGTGCCAGCAGTACTGGGGCCAACGTCCTGACTTTC. Translated, it gives CASSTGANVLTF.

This clonotype was counted between two and nine times. The V call is TRBV25-1, the J call TRBJ2-7; TRBD1 is a possible D gene (6 bases). V lost 7 bases, J lost 2 bases, and 12 bases lay in between. The CDR3 has 13 amino acids. Germline CDR1 is MGHDK and CDR2 is SYGVNS. In nucleotides, the CDR3 is TGTGCCAGCACCGGGACATGGGCCTACGAGCAGTACTTC. Translated: CASTGTWAYEQYF.

This clonotype was recorded many times. The chain combines TRBV29-1 with TRBJ2-4; TRBD1 matches 7 bases. Germline loops: CDR1 SQVTM, CDR2 ANQGSEA. V trimming: 4 bases; J trimming: 6 bases; junction bases outside the gene matches: 9. CDR3 length: 14 amino acids. The CDR3 is CSVVGGSNGNIQYF. The CDR3 nucleotides read TGCAGCGTTGTAGGGGGCAGTAACGGAAACATTCAGTACTTC.

The chain combines TRBV5-6 with TRBJ1-2, with D maybe TRBD1 (6 bases). This CDR3 is built from 14 residues. Trimming took 3 bases from V and 5 from J, leaving 14 bases between them. Germline-derived CDR1 and CDR2 are SGHDT and YYEEEE. This chain's CDR3 is CASSWRDIGYGYTF. CDR3 coding DNA: TGTGCCAGCAGCTGGCGGGACATAGGATATGGCTACACCTTC.

This clonotype showed up just a few times. The CDR3 nucleotides read TGTGCCAGCAGTCTCCCGGGACGCACACTGCGGCTCGATATGTTCTATCAGCCCCAGCATTTT. It yields the protein CASSLPGRTLRLDMFYQPQHF. V and J are TRBV25-1 and TRBJ1-5; D is perhaps TRBD1 (5 bases). The CDR3 runs to 21 residues. Trimming shortened V by 5 bases and J by 5 bases, and 34 bases separated the two germline ends. Looked up from germline, CDR1 is MGHDK and CDR2 is SYGVNS.

There are a few counts of this clonotype. The chain couples TRBV28 to TRBJ1-1, with D tentatively TRBD1 (5 bases). Trimming stripped 4 bases from V and 3 bases from J, with 9 bases between. Germline V gene sequence: CDR1 MDHEN, CDR2 SYDVKM. This CDR3 spans 13 amino acids. The CDR3, as DNA: TGTGCCAGCAGTTCCCCAGGGTACACTGAAGCTTTCTTT. Its translation is CASSSPGYTEAFF.

The V call is TRBV2, the J call TRBJ1-4, with a weak D call TRBD1 (5 bases). The V gene lost 1 base and the J gene lost 8 bases, with 5 bases spanning the gap. This CDR3 comprises 12 residues. The V gene's germline CDR1 is SNHLY and CDR2 FYNNEI. The CDR3 region is CASSEDREKLFF. CDR3 nucleotide sequence: TGTGCCAGCAGTGAAGACAGGGAAAAACTGTTTTTT.

This clonotype was counted a few times. The chain recombines TRBV3-1 with TRBJ1-5; no definite D call. This CDR3 region has 15 residues. Trimming removed 5 bases at V and 0 bases at J, with 11 bases between. Germline CDR1 is LGHDT and CDR2 is YNNKEL (reference sequence). CDR3 nucleotides: TGTGCCAGCAGCAACACACGTACTAGCAATCAGCCCCAGCATTTT. Translated, it gives CASSNTRTSNQPQHF.

The chain is built from TRBV20-1 and TRBJ1-2; unclear D gene. The germline gives CDR1 DFQATT, CDR2 SNEGSKA (reference sequence). This CDR3 has 14 amino acids. V was shortened by 1 base and J by 5 bases, with 14 bases between the two germline ends. The CDR3 region has the DNA TGCAGTGCTAGAGGAGGGCCCCTAACTTATGGCTACACCTTC. Protein: CSARGGPLTYGYTF.

The chain combines TRBV6-1 with TRBJ2-1, with unresolved D. Germline-derived CDR1 and CDR2 are MNHNS and SASEGT. Trimming shortened V by 7 bases and J by 0 bases, and 7 bases separated the two germline ends. This CDR3 has 13 residues. As DNA, the CDR3 is TGTGCCAGCAAATCGAGCTCCTACAATGAGCAGTTCTTC. Its protein is CASKSSSYNEQFF.

This clonotype was found a few times. V usage is TRBV12-3 or TRBV12-4 and J usage is TRBJ1-6; perhaps TRBD1 as D (5 bases). Deletions cut 5 bases from V and 9 bases from J, with 14 bases between. The CDR3 has 14 amino acids. The CDR3: CASSPTGGGSPLHF. Written as DNA, the CDR3 is TGTGCCAGCAGTCCCACCGGGGGGGGTTCACCCCTCCACTTT.

The chain combines TRBV28 with TRBJ2-7; 8 nucleotides align to TRBD1. The CDR3 is 12 amino acids. The trim removed 10 bases at V and 5 bases at J, leaving 7 bases unmatched. CDR1 and CDR2 from the germline V gene are MDHEN and SYDVKM. CDR3 in amino acids: CATIGQGNEQYF. The CDR3 DNA reads as TGTGCCACCATCGGACAGGGCAACGAGCAGTACTTC. Using reference TRBV28 and TRBJ2-7 for the parts outside the CDR3, the full variable domain is DVKVTQSSRYLVKRTGEKVFLECVQDMDHENMFWYRQDPGLGLRLIYFSYDVKMKEKGDIPEGYSVSREKKERFSLILESASTNQTSMYLCATIGQGNEQYFGPGTRLTVT.

The rearrangement joins TRBV29-1 to TRBJ2-4; 14 nucleotides agree with TRBD2. Losses at the gene ends were 7 bases for V and 3 bases for J; bases not matched to a gene: 8. Germline V gene lookup returns CDR1 SQVTM and CDR2 ANQGSEA. The CDR3 is 16 residues long. This CDR3 reads CSAKGLAGVGKNIQYF. CDR3 in DNA: TGCAGCGCTAAGGGACTAGCGGGAGTAGGCAAAAACATTCAGTACTTC.

The chain couples TRBV5-1 to TRBJ2-3; TRBD2 aligns across 13 bases. Germline V gene sequence: CDR1 SGHRS, CDR2 YFSETQ. This CDR3 is 15 amino acids long. V was clipped by 7 bases and J by 2 bases; unmatched bases: 4. The CDR3 sequence is CASGGTSGDTDTQYF. The CDR3 DNA is TGCGCCAGCGGAGGGACTAGCGGGGACACAGATACGCAGTATTTT.

J is TRBJ2-3 and V is TRBV7-2; D is uncertain. V lost 1 base to trimming and J lost 6 bases, with 17 bases between them. The CDR3 contains 16 residues. Germline values: CDR1 SGHTA, CDR2 FQGNSA. This CDR3 is CASSLVATSRKDTQYF. The CDR3 DNA is TGTGCCAGCAGCTTAGTGGCCACCTCTCGGAAGGATACGCAGTATTTT.

This clonotype was detected a few times. The CDR3: CSVEGGDTEAFF. The CDR3 DNA sequence: TGCAGCGTTGAGGGTGGGGACACTGAAGCTTTCTTT. This chain connects TRBV29-1 to TRBJ1-1; unclear D gene. The V end was cut by 3 bases, the J end by 3 bases, with 8 bases between. The CDR3 totals 12 residues. Looked up from germline, CDR1 is SQVTM and CDR2 is ANQGSEA.